This T cell receptor beta chain is drawn from a study of a mutant IDH1 vaccine in newly diagnosed glioma. Study-wide results and limits: Vaccine-induced responses were seen in more than 90% of patients, spanning several MHC alleles.

In regard to this clone: The antigen remains unidentified.

TCRdb's copy holds only in-frame clones and misses some; the assay was immunoSEQ multiplex PCR. In the table there are about 28,000 clones, roughly 80% of which are singletons. This sample's time point: week 23, last vaccination. Mutant IDH1 20-mer peptide, at 300 ug, made up each vaccine dose, with topical imiquimod. Sequenced material: PBMCs, taken from a glioma patient whose treatment included an IDH1 peptide vaccine. The TCR sequence derives from a woman aged 25 to 39 with glioma.

The CDR3 region is CASSGQNSYEQYF. For the CDR3, the DNA is TGTGCCAGCAGTGGACAAAACTCCTACGAGCAGTACTTC. V is TRBV2 and J is TRBJ2-7, with D uncertain. V shed 4 bases and J shed 0 bases, with 7 bases lying between them. The V gene's germline CDR1 is SNHLY and CDR2 FYNNEI. The CDR3 has 13 amino acids.